The 26 T cell receptor beta chains below come from one sample, sequenced in a study of human T cells and chemical hapten exposure (dated by TCRdb to the early 2020s). Receptors were amplified or captured by RACE. The reads were generated on a NextSeq 500. TCRdb cleaned the public reads at Q25 with fastp, built clones with MiXCR and kept in-frame beta chains. Duplicate CDR3 protein sequences are folded into a single record with the most common DNA and genes. This sample comprises approximately 97,000 distinct CDR3 sequences, approximately 10% of them detected only once. The ten top clones hold about 3.1% of the sample. According to the study, the label for this sample's time point signals: healthy volunteer bleed at 2 weeks. Total RNA was extracted from unfractionated whole blood that had been collected in Tempus Blood RNA tubes. Sequences were obtained from whole blood. Receptors were obtained from a female donor in good health. Some clones in this sample may be carry-over from other donors' samples.

Only a few counts were recorded for this clonotype. This chain connects TRBV4-1 to TRBJ1-1; D possibly corresponds to TRBD1 (6 bases). The ends were cut back, 1 base at V and 6 bases at J, with 18 bases in the middle. Germline CDR1 and CDR2: MGHRA and YSYEKL. The CDR3 has 16 residues. In DNA, the CDR3 is TGCGCCAGCAGCCAAGGGGTCTTCACAGGGAAAGCTGAAGCTTTCTTT. The encoded protein is CASSQGVFTGKAEAFF.

The chain is built from TRBV5-6 and TRBJ2-1, with D possibly matching TRBD1 (5 bases). Germline V gives CDR1 SGHDT, CDR2 YYEEEE. V lost 2 bases and J 7 bases, leaving 10 bases between the germline ends. This CDR3 contains 13 residues. CDR3 nucleotide sequence: TGTGCCAGCAGCTTTACAGGTACTAATGAGCAGTTCTTC. Amino acid sequence: CASSFTGTNEQFF.

This clonotype was counted only a few times. This chain connects TRBV11-2 to TRBJ2-7; D possibly uses TRBD1 or TRBD2 (6 bases each). The CDR3 covers 17 residues. Deletions cut 2 bases from V and 2 bases from J, with 19 bases between. Germline-derived CDR1 and CDR2 are SGHAT and FQNNGV. CDR3 protein: CASSLFRGETATYEQYF. Here the CDR3 DNA reads TGTGCCAGCAGCTTATTTAGGGGGGAGACGGCCACCTACGAGCAGTACTTC.

This clonotype has a handful of counts. The rearrangement joins TRBV20-1 to TRBJ1-1; D perhaps matches TRBD1 (6 bases). CDR1 is DFQATT, CDR2 SNEGSKA, per germline (reference sequence). The CDR3 runs to 13 residues. V lost 1 base, J lost 4 bases, and 10 bases lay in between. The CDR3 DNA reads as TGCAGTGCTAGAGCAGGGGCAACCACTGAAGCTTTCTTT. Amino acids: CSARAGATTEAFF.

In this sample, this clonotype turned up a few times. The CDR3 DNA reads TGTGCCAGCAGCGATGACAGGGACAAAAACTATGGCTACACCTTC. Its protein product is CASSDDRDKNYGYTF. The chain couples TRBV5-5 to TRBJ1-2, with TRBD1 identical over 7 bases. The CDR3 is 15 amino acids. Unmatched junction bases numbered 8, after V lost 4 bases and J lost 2 bases. CDR1 is SGHKS and CDR2 is YYEKEE in the germline V gene (reference sequence).

In this sample, this clonotype turned up once. The J gene is TRBJ2-1, the V gene TRBV12-5; 9 positions match TRBD2. The CDR3 runs 17 residues. The V segment lost 6 bases and the J segment 0 bases; nucleotides outside the gene matches: 9. The V gene's germline CDR1 is LGHNT and CDR2 FRNRAP. CDR3 amino acids: CASGPAGGRDSYNEQFF. The CDR3, as DNA: TGTGCTAGTGGACCCGCGGGCGGGAGGGACTCCTACAATGAGCAGTTCTTC.

CDR3 amino acids: CASSVEGETQYF. The CDR3 bases are TGTGCCAGCAGCGTGGAGGGGGAGACCCAGTACTTC. The genes are TRBV9 and TRBJ2-5; TRBD2 might be the D (6 bases). V gave up 2 bases and J gave up 5 bases, with 7 bases separating them. Looked up from germline, CDR1 is SGDLS and CDR2 is YYNGEE. The CDR3 loop spans 12 amino acids.

The V and J genes are TRBV18 and TRBJ2-6, with 8 bases fitting TRBD1. After removal of 2 bases from V and 1 base from J, the junction contained 1 base not matched to a gene. CDR1 is KGHSH and CDR2 is LQKENI in the germline V gene. The CDR3 consists of 16 residues. CDR3 coding DNA: TGTGCCAGCTCACCATGGACAGGGTCTGGGGCCAACGTCCTGACTTTC. It translates to CASSPWTGSGANVLTF.

This chain uses TRBV5-1 with TRBJ2-3, with 7 bases that match TRBD2. CDR1 and CDR2 (germline): SGHRS, YFSETQ. CDR3 length: 14 residues. V shed 0 bases and J 6 bases; nucleotides not matched to a gene: 4. CDR3 in DNA: TGCGCCAGCAGCTTGGGGGAGGGCCCCGATACGCAGTATTTT. Its protein product is CASSLGEGPDTQYF.

The genes are TRBV20-1 and TRBJ1-2, with D hard to call. CDR3 length equals 12 residues. In germline, CDR1 is DFQATT, CDR2 SNEGSKA (reference sequence). V shed 4 bases and J shed 7 bases, with 13 bases lying between them. The chain's CDR3 is CSANEGVGGYTF. CDR3 DNA: TGCAGTGCTAACGAGGGAGTGGGTGGCTACACCTTC.

In this sample, this clonotype turned up a few times. This sequence joins TRBV6-1 and TRBJ2-7; possible D gene TRBD2, 5 bases. V lost 6 bases and J lost 2, with 11 bases in between. Germline V gene lookup returns CDR1 MNHNS and CDR2 SASEGT. The CDR3 loop spans 13 amino acids. The CDR3 sequence is CASRNSGTYEQYF. DNA of the CDR3: TGTGCCAGCAGGAATTCGGGGACCTACGAGCAGTACTTC.

V is TRBV2 and J is TRBJ1-4; 8 bases fit TRBD1. The CDR3 has 17 amino acids. Germline assignment: CDR1 SNHLY and CDR2 FYNNEI. V lost 0 bases to trimming and J lost 8 bases; unmatched junction nucleotides: 11. The CDR3 spells CASSEAQVAGGFEKLFF. DNA for the CDR3: TGTGCCAGCAGTGAAGCGCAGGTTGCAGGGGGCTTCGAAAAACTGTTTTTT.

The chain couples TRBV20-1 to TRBJ2-2, with unresolved D. This CDR3 has 14 residues. V was trimmed by 2 bases and J by 7 bases, leaving 14 bases between them. CDR1 and CDR2 (germline): DFQATT, SNEGSKA (reference sequence). The CDR3 region has the DNA TGCAGTGCTAGAAGTTGGAATAGTGGCGGGGAGCTGTTTTTT. The encoded protein is CSARSWNSGGELFF.

This clonotype was found a few times. The chain joins TRBV5-1 to TRBJ2-3, with D perhaps being TRBD1 or TRBD2 (5 bases each). CDR1 and CDR2 from the germline V gene are SGHRS and YFSETQ. Trimming removed 7 bases at V and 0 bases at J, with 12 bases between. The CDR3 covers 14 residues. For the CDR3, the DNA is TGCGCCAGCCGCGTGGGGGAGAGCACAGATACGCAGTATTTT. Translating gives CASRVGESTDTQYF.

This clonotype was seen only a few times. This chain uses TRBV5-1 with TRBJ1-4, with D hard to call. The CDR3 has 12 amino acids. Trimming stripped 4 bases from V and 8 bases from J, with 9 bases between. Germline values: CDR1 SGHRS, CDR2 YFSETQ. CDR3 DNA: TGCGCCAGCAGCCGAGGGCGAGAAAAACTGTTTTTT. Its protein is CASSRGREKLFF.

Many counts were recorded for this clonotype. The chain links TRBV29-1 to TRBJ1-2, with a weak D call TRBD1 (5 bases). CDR1 is SQVTM and CDR2 is ANQGSEA in the germline V gene. V dropped 7 bases and J dropped 5 bases, with 17 bases sitting between them. This CDR3 region has 13 residues. CDR3 region: CSAGTQAGYGYTF. The CDR3 region has the DNA TGCAGCGCAGGGACCCAGGCCGGGTATGGCTACACCTTC. The full variable domain, with the rest looked up from reference TRBV29-1 and TRBJ1-2, is SAVISQKPSRDICQRGTSLTIQCQVDSQVTMMFWYRQQPGQSLTLIATANQGSEATYESGFVIDKFPISRPNLTFSTLTVSNMSPEDSSIYLCSAGTQAGYGYTFGSGTRLTVV.

This sequence joins TRBV7-9 and TRBJ1-1; D is undetermined. Germline V gene lookup returns CDR1 SEHNR and CDR2 FQNEAQ (reference sequence). V lost 4 bases and J lost 0, with 12 bases in between. This CDR3 is 15 amino acids long. The CDR3 sequence is CASSSGLGMNTEAFF. DNA of the CDR3: TGTGCCAGCAGCTCCGGACTGGGAATGAACACTGAAGCTTTCTTT. Combining the CDR3 with reference TRBV7-9 and TRBJ1-1 gives the whole variable domain DTGVSQNPRHKITKRGQNVTFRCDPISEHNRLYWYRQTLGQGPEFLTYFQNEAQLEKSRLLSDRFSAERPKGSFSTLEIQRTEQGDSAMYLCASSSGLGMNTEAFFGQGTRLTVV.

In its sample, this clonotype was seen a few times. The J gene is TRBJ2-1, the V gene TRBV7-9; 7 nucleotides agree with TRBD1. CDR3 length: 17 residues. CDR1 SEHNR and CDR2 FQNEAQ come from the germline V gene (reference sequence). With 7 bases clipped from V and 2 bases from J, the junction kept 14 bases outside the gene matches. CDR3 protein: CASMTGRGGPPYNEQFF. Here the CDR3 DNA reads TGTGCCAGCATGACAGGGCGAGGAGGTCCCCCCTACAATGAGCAGTTCTTC.

This clonotype was seen at least ten times. This chain links TRBV28 with TRBJ2-7, with 15 bases that match TRBD2. This CDR3 is 21 amino acids long. The V gene's germline CDR1 is MDHEN and CDR2 SYDVKM. Germline trimming cut 3 bases from V and 2 bases from J; bases unmatched to any gene: 17. CDR3 sequence: CASSFATRTSGRAPPAYEQYF. CDR3 bases: TGTGCCAGCAGTTTTGCTACCCGGACTAGCGGGAGGGCCCCCCCGGCCTACGAGCAGTACTTC.

This chain uses TRBV5-4 with TRBJ2-7; 7 bases map to TRBD1. This CDR3 is 14 amino acids long. The V gene's germline CDR1 is SGHNT and CDR2 YYREEE (reference sequence). V lost 3 bases to trimming and J lost 4 bases; unmatched junction nucleotides: 7. The CDR3 sequence is CASSSPDRKYEQYF. In nucleotides, the CDR3 is TGTGCCAGCAGCTCCCCGGACAGGAAGTACGAGCAGTACTTC.

This clonotype was detected a few times. This chain uses TRBV6-5 with TRBJ2-5; 12 bases map to TRBD1. Losses at the gene ends were 6 bases for V and 3 bases for J; bases not matched to a gene: 8. Germline CDR1 and CDR2: MNHEY and SVGAGI. CDR3 length: 16 amino acids. For the CDR3, the DNA is TGTGCCAGCAGCCAACCCGGGACAGGGGGCGAAGAGACCCAGTACTTC. It translates to CASSQPGTGGEETQYF.

The table lists this clonotype with many counts. The chain uses TRBV12-3 or TRBV12-4 and TRBJ2-7; the match to TRBD2 covers 11 bases. After removal of 5 bases from V and 3 bases from J, the junction contained 6 bases not matched to a gene. The CDR3 contains 15 residues. CDR3: CASSPVAGGLYEQYF. CDR3 bases: TGTGCCAGCAGTCCAGTAGCGGGAGGGCTCTACGAGCAGTACTTC.

This clonotype was recorded at least ten times. The genes are TRBV6-2 or TRBV6-3 and TRBJ2-3; 14 bases match TRBD2. The CDR3 spans 19 residues. Germline-derived CDR1 and CDR2 are MNHEY and SVGEGT. The J segment lost 4 bases and the V segment lost 5 bases, leaving 14 bases of the junction unmatched. The CDR3 loop reads CASSPGTSGRGGRADTQYF. DNA for the CDR3: TGTGCCAGCAGTCCCGGGACTAGCGGGAGAGGGGGCAGAGCAGATACGCAGTATTTT.

This clonotype was observed a single time. V is TRBV20-1 and J is TRBJ2-1; a possible D gene is TRBD2 (6 bases). The V gene's germline CDR1 is DFQATT and CDR2 SNEGSKA (reference sequence). The CDR3 contains 15 residues. Trimming took 3 bases from V and 0 from J, leaving 12 bases between them. CDR3 sequence: CSARTGTYSYNEQFF. The DNA for the CDR3 is TGCAGTGCTAGGACCGGGACTTACTCCTACAATGAGCAGTTCTTC.

This chain uses TRBV30 with TRBJ2-7; the match to TRBD2 covers 11 bases. Germline V CDR1 and CDR2: GTSNPN, SVGIG (reference sequence). V lost 3 bases to trimming and J lost 5 bases; unmatched junction nucleotides: 9. The CDR3 is 15 amino acids. The CDR3 DNA reads TGTGCCTGGAGCATACTAGCGGGAGTAATCGACGAGCAGTACTTC. It codes for CAWSILAGVIDEQYF. The full variable domain, completed using reference TRBV30 and TRBJ2-7, is SQTIHQWPATLVQPVGSPLSLECTVEGTSNPNLYWYRQAAGRGLQLLFYSVGIGQISSEVPQNLSASRPQDRQFILSSKKLLLSDSGFYLCAWSILAGVIDEQYFGPGTRLTVT.

CDR3: CASSLSLTGELFF. The CDR3 region has the DNA TGTGCCAGTAGCCTATCACTAACCGGGGAGCTGTTTTTT. J is TRBJ2-2 and V is TRBV19; D remains unclear. The CDR3 is 13 amino acids. CDR1 LNHDA and CDR2 SQIVND come from the germline V gene (reference sequence). V lost 6 bases and J 5 bases, leaving 10 bases between the germline ends.